One sample yielded the 4 T cell receptor beta chains listed below, sequenced in a study of blood T cell repertoires in COVID-19. Only in-frame clones appear in the TCRdb table, and some are missing; sequencing was by immunoSEQ multiplex PCR. The sample has approximately 120,000 clones, roughly four fifths seen once. The sample was peripheral blood. The receptor source for this set is a man older than 75 with COVID-19, enrolled during active disease.

The chain has TRBV6-1 and TRBJ1-2, with unresolved D. Germline values: CDR1 MNHNS, CDR2 SASEGT. The length of the CDR3 is 14 residues. Trimming pared 1 base from V and 4 bases from J, leaving 10 bases between. The CDR3 coding sequence is TGTGCCAGCAGTGAAGATCCCTACAGCTATGGCTACACCTTC. Translating it yields CASSEDPYSYGYTF.

The chain employs TRBV7-8 and TRBJ1-2, with no clear D. Germline V gene data show CDR1 as SGHVS and CDR2 as FQNEAQ. This CDR3 has 15 residues. V shed 1 base and J shed 4 bases, with 13 bases lying between them. CDR3 residues: CASSLDSSHTYGYTF. CDR3 DNA sequence: TGTGCCAGCAGCTTAGACAGTTCTCATACCTATGGCTACACCTTC.

This clone appeared once. This rearrangement joins TRBV7-9 to TRBJ1-6; TRBD1 might be the D (5 bases). Germline assignment: CDR1 SEHNR and CDR2 FQNEAQ (reference sequence). The CDR3 sequence is 15 residues long. V gave up 5 bases and J gave up 7 bases, with 15 bases separating them. The CDR3: CASSARGGENSPLHF. CDR3 DNA sequence: TGTGCCAGCAGCGCTCGTGGGGGGGAGAATTCACCCCTCCACTTT. The whole variable domain, remainder taken from reference TRBV7-9 and TRBJ1-6, is DTGVSQNPRHKITKRGQNVTFRCDPISEHNRLYWYRQTLGQGPEFLTYFQNEAQLEKSRLLSDRFSAERPKGSFSTLEIQRTEQGDSAMYLCASSARGGENSPLHFGNGTRLTVT.

This sequence joins TRBV9 and TRBJ1-6, with D unresolved. Looked up from germline, CDR1 is SGDLS and CDR2 is YYNGEE. Trimming shortened V by 0 bases and J by 7 bases, and 11 bases separated the two germline ends. CDR3 length: 15 residues. The CDR3 reads CASSVDRVRNSPLHF. The CDR3, as DNA: TGTGCCAGCAGCGTAGATAGAGTGCGAAATTCACCCCTCCACTTT.